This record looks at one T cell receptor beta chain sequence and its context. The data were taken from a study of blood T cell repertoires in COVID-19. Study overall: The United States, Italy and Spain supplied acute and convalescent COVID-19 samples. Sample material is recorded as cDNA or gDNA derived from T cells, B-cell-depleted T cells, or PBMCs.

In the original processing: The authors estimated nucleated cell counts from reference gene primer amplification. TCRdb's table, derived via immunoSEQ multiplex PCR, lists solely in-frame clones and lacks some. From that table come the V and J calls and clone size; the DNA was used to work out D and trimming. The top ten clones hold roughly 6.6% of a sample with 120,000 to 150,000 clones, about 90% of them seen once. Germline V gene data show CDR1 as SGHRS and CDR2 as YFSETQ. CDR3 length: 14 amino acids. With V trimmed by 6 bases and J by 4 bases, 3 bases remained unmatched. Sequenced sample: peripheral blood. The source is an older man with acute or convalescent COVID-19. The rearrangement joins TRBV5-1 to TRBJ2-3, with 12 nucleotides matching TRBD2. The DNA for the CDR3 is TGCGCCAGCAAGGGACTAGCGGGTTCAGATACGCAGTATTTT. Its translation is CASKGLAGSDTQYF.